One T cell receptor beta chain is described in this entry. What it binds is not known. TCRdb re-analysed the RT-PCR reads in MiXCR, keeping a single row per CDR3 protein. This sample has 15,000 to 20,000 distinct CDR3 sequences, with roughly 85% found just once. Germline CDR1 SNHLY, CDR2 FYNNEI. V was pared by 3 bases and J by 1 base, with 9 bases between. This CDR3 is built from 15 residues. These data originate in a study of yellow fever vaccine responses in identical twins. Study observations and caveats: Twins reportedly appeared to share part of their vaccine T cell response while keeping part individual.

The J gene is TRBJ2-2, the V gene TRBV2, with a weak D call TRBD2 (5 bases). The TCR comes from a woman aged 18-29 years who received the yellow fever vaccine. Sequencing used T cells from blood (PBMCs), unsorted or a sorted subset (not recorded which), obtained before or after yellow fever vaccination (not recorded which). CDR3 amino acids: CASSDKRQNTGELFF. The CDR3 DNA reads TGTGCCAGCAGTGACAAGCGGCAGAACACCGGGGAGCTGTTTTTT.